This passage covers 18 T cell receptor beta chains from one sample sequenced in a study of cytotoxic CD8 clonotypes in ibrutinib-treated CLL. Repertoires were generated with immunoSEQ multiplex PCR, while TCRdb's copy carries only in-frame clones and drops some. This sample has 100,000 to 150,000 clones; approximately 83% occur once, and the top ten carry roughly 1.9%. The sample was PBMCs, taken after 24 months of ibrutinib treatment. Receptor source: a human donor with chronic lymphocytic leukemia.

The chain uses TRBV11-1 and TRBJ1-2; TRBD1 agrees at 7 bases. V was clipped by 1 base and J by 7 bases; unmatched bases: 6. CDR1 is SGHAT, CDR2 FQDESV, per germline (reference sequence). The CDR3 totals 14 residues. The CDR3: CASSLVGTASGYTF. The CDR3 bases are TGTGCCAGCAGCTTAGTTGGGACAGCGAGTGGCTACACCTTC.

The sample holds a few counts of this clone. The gene calls are TRBV11-2 and TRBJ1-1; the match to TRBD1 covers 8 bases. The CDR3 loop spans 14 amino acids. Germline V gene lookup returns CDR1 SGHAT and CDR2 FQNNGV. V dropped 1 base and J dropped 10; count of bases not matched to a gene: 8. CDR3 in DNA: TGTGCCAGCAGCTTAGTACAGGGGGTTGGAAGAGCTTTCTTT. Protein product: CASSLVQGVGRAFF.

The gene calls are TRBV7-6 and TRBJ2-1; D tentatively reads TRBD1 or TRBD2 (5 bases each). There are 15 residues in the CDR3. Germline V gene data show CDR1 as SGHVS and CDR2 as FNYEAQ. Trimming removed 5 bases from V and 0 bases from J, with 11 bases in between. DNA of the CDR3: TGTGCCAGCAGCCCGGGACCTGGCTCCTACAATGAGCAGTTCTTC. Its protein product is CASSPGPGSYNEQFF.

About this clone: This sample also contains other DNA sequences that code for the same CDR3. J is TRBJ2-7 and V is TRBV28; no clear D gene. Germline-derived CDR1 and CDR2 are MDHEN and SYDVKM. The CDR3 is 11 residues long. Trimming took off 4 bases at V and 1 base at J, with 2 bases between the two ends. The CDR3 is CASSSSYEQYF. The DNA of the CDR3 is TGTGCCAGCAGTTCGTCCTACGAGCAGTACTTC.

The genes are TRBV7-6 and TRBJ2-2, with 10 bases fitting TRBD2. This CDR3 spans 16 amino acids. With V trimmed by 4 bases and J by 2 bases, 4 bases remained unmatched. Germline V gene sequence: CDR1 SGHVS, CDR2 FNYEAQ. This chain's CDR3 is CASSSRTSGNTGELFF. The CDR3 region has the DNA TGTGCCAGCAGCTCCCGGACTAGCGGAAACACCGGGGAGCTGTTTTTT.

In the case of this clone: A junction boundary mismatches the germline segment, possibly from a read error. The rearrangement links TRBV10-3 to TRBJ2-1; 12 positions agree with TRBD2. Germline CDR1 and CDR2: ENHRY and SYGVKD. There are 14 residues in the CDR3. The CDR3 spells CATKTSGSYYEQFF. The DNA of the CDR3 is TGTGCCACAAAGACTAGCGGGAGCTACTATGAGCAGTTCTTC.

This clone was observed a handful of times. The chain links TRBV5-1 to TRBJ1-5, with 11 bases fitting TRBD1. J lost 0 bases, V lost 0 bases, and 2 bases had no gene match. Germline V CDR1 and CDR2: SGHRS, YFSETQ. The CDR3 runs 17 residues. The CDR3 loop reads CASSLGTGGRSNQPQHF. In DNA, the CDR3 is TGCGCCAGCAGCTTGGGGACAGGGGGCCGTAGCAATCAGCCCCAGCATTTT. Supplemented by reference TRBV5-1 and TRBJ1-5, the full variable domain reads KAGVTQTPRYLIKTRGQQVTLSCSPISGHRSVSWYQQTPGQGLQFLFEYFSETQRNKGNFPGRFSGRQFSNSRSEMNVSTLELGDSALYLCASSLGTGGRSNQPQHFGDGTRLSIL.

The V and J genes are TRBV2 and TRBJ2-5; 7 bases map to TRBD1. Germline assignment: CDR1 SNHLY and CDR2 FYNNEI. The CDR3 consists of 13 residues. The V and J ends lost 10 bases and 5 bases, in that order; junction bases with no gene match: 10. The CDR3 spells CATLTGTGETQYF. DNA for the CDR3: TGTGCCACGCTGACAGGGACGGGGGAGACCCAGTACTTC.

The chain links TRBV7-8 to TRBJ1-5; D possibly corresponds to TRBD1 (5 bases). The CDR3 contains 15 residues. V lost 5 bases to trimming and J lost 3 bases, with 14 bases between them. The germline CDR1 and CDR2 sequences are SGHVS and FQNEAQ. CDR3 in DNA: TGTGCCAGCAGCATGCCCGACAGAGACAATCAGCCCCAGCATTTT. Translated: CASSMPDRDNQPQHF.

The J gene is TRBJ1-4, the V gene TRBV5-1, with 7 positions matching TRBD1. J was trimmed by 5 bases and V by 4 bases; bases with no gene match: 5. The V gene's germline CDR1 is SGHRS and CDR2 YFSETQ. This CDR3 is built from 14 residues. The chain's CDR3 is CASSPQGINEKLFF. The CDR3 DNA is TGCGCCAGCAGCCCACAGGGGATAAATGAAAAACTGTTTTTT.

This clone is termed medium-sized. J is TRBJ1-2 and V is TRBV19, with 7 bases fitting TRBD1. The V gene end was trimmed by 7 bases and the J gene end by 1 base; junction bases not matched to a gene: 6. The CDR3 is 14 residues long. Germline lookup yields CDR1 LNHDA and CDR2 SQIVND (reference sequence). CDR3 sequence (DNA): TGTGCCAGTAAGCGGACAGGAGATAACTATGGCTACACCTTC. Translation: CASKRTGDNYGYTF.

The V and J genes are TRBV7-3 and TRBJ2-1, with 8 bases fitting TRBD1. The germline V gene has CDR1 SGHTA and CDR2 FQGTGA. V shed 5 bases, J shed 8 bases, and the junction held 11 bases outside the gene matches. This CDR3 is built from 15 residues. CDR3 DNA: TGTGCCAGCAGCAAACTCGGACAGGGTACCGATGAGCAGTTCTTC. Translating gives CASSKLGQGTDEQFF.

This chain joins TRBV10-3 and TRBJ2-1, with D uncertain. There are 13 residues in the CDR3. Trimming took 8 bases from V and 8 from J, leaving 16 bases between them. Germline V CDR1 and CDR2: ENHRY, SYGVKD. CDR3 in DNA: TGTGCCATCCAGCTAGATTCATCCCATGAGCAGTTCTTC. It codes for CAIQLDSSHEQFF.

J is TRBJ1-1 and V is TRBV2; 7 nucleotides match TRBD1. V shed 6 bases and J 4 bases; nucleotides not matched to a gene: 5. This CDR3 spans 13 amino acids. Per the germline V gene, CDR1 is SNHLY and CDR2 is FYNNEI. CDR3 region: CASRYQGGTEAFF. The CDR3 nucleotides are TGTGCCAGCAGATACCAGGGGGGCACTGAAGCTTTCTTT. Drawing the rest from reference TRBV2 and TRBJ1-1, the complete variable domain is EPEVTQTPSHQVTQMGQEVILRCVPISNHLYFYWYRQILGQKVEFLVSFYNNEISEKSEIFDDQFSVERPDGSNFTLKIRSTKLEDSAMYFCASRYQGGTEAFFGQGTRLTVV.

The chain joins TRBV11-3 to TRBJ2-7; D remains unclear. The V end lost 4 bases, the J end lost 5 bases, and 12 bases lay between the germline ends. The V gene's germline CDR1 is SGHNT and CDR2 YENEEA. CDR3 length: 13 residues. CDR3 protein: CASSYSRHNEQYF. CDR3 in DNA: TGTGCCAGCAGCTACTCGCGGCATAACGAGCAGTACTTC.

The chain joins TRBV15 to TRBJ2-7, with 11 positions matching TRBD1. CDR3 length: 14 amino acids. Germline CDR1 is LNHNV and CDR2 is YYDKDF (reference sequence). Germline trimming cut 5 bases from V and 3 bases from J; bases unmatched to any gene: 3. The CDR3 DNA sequence: TGTGCCACCAGCCCGGACAGGGGGCTCTACGAGCAGTACTTC. Translation gives CATSPDRGLYEQYF.

V and J are TRBV7-9 and TRBJ2-3, with D unresolved. CDR1 and CDR2 from the germline V gene are SEHNR and FQNEAQ (reference sequence). The CDR3 is 14 residues long. Trimming pared 5 bases from V and 7 bases from J, leaving 16 bases between. CDR3 in amino acids: CASSGEGIVNTQYF. The CDR3 nucleotides read TGTGCCAGCAGCGGAGAAGGGATAGTTAATACGCAGTATTTT.

As regards this clone: The junction departs from germline at one end; a sequencing error may be responsible. The gene calls are TRBV7-7 and TRBJ2-7, with D possibly being TRBD1 (5 bases). Germline CDR1 is SSHAT and CDR2 is FNYEAQ (reference sequence). The CDR3 covers 14 residues. The CDR3 reads CASSQGVGAYEQYF. The CDR3 nucleotides are TGTGCTAGCAGTCAAGGGGTAGGGGCCTACGAGCAGTACTTC.